Presented here are 27 T cell receptor beta chains from one specimen sequenced in a study of cytotoxic CD8 clonotypes in ibrutinib-treated CLL. Generated by immunoSEQ multiplex PCR, the TCRdb table keeps only in-frame clones and is missing some. Seen here are roughly 300,000 clones, around 77% observed once, and the top ten hold roughly 5%. The material sequenced was PBMCs, taken at disease progression, from a patient treated with ibrutinib. Every receptor here comes from a human donor with chronic lymphocytic leukemia.

The J gene is TRBJ2-1, the V gene TRBV12-5; 9 nucleotides match TRBD2. Germline values: CDR1 LGHNT, CDR2 FRNRAP. CDR3 length: 13 residues. With 2 bases clipped from V and 9 bases from J, the junction kept 2 bases outside the gene matches. CDR3 sequence (DNA): TGTGCTAGTGGTTTGAAGCGGGGGGCTGAGCAGTTCTTC. The encoded protein is CASGLKRGAEQFF.

The sample holds one count of this clone. The chain couples TRBV7-9 to TRBJ2-2; TRBD1 agrees at 8 bases. The germline V gene has CDR1 SEHNR and CDR2 FQNEAQ (reference sequence). V was clipped by 4 bases and J by 1 base; unmatched bases: 5. The CDR3 sequence is 16 residues long. The CDR3 region is CASSYHTGGNTGELFF. Here the CDR3 DNA reads TGTGCCAGCAGCTACCATACAGGGGGGAACACCGGGGAGCTGTTTTTT.

This chain links TRBV5-1 with TRBJ1-1, with D possibly being TRBD1 (6 bases). The CDR3 is made up of 15 amino acids. V gave up 4 bases and J gave up 0 bases, with 13 bases separating them. Germline V gene sequence: CDR1 SGHRS, CDR2 YFSETQ. The CDR3 loop reads CASSTQQGLNTEAFF. DNA for the CDR3: TGCGCCAGCAGCACTCAACAGGGACTGAACACTGAAGCTTTCTTT.

The V call is TRBV19, the J call TRBJ2-7, with D possibly being TRBD1 (5 bases). The CDR3 is 14 residues long. The ends were cut back, 0 bases at V and 2 bases at J, with 8 bases in the middle. Germline-derived CDR1 and CDR2 are LNHDA and SQIVND (reference sequence). DNA of the CDR3: TGTGCCAGTAGTATAGATCAAGGGGCCTACGAGCAGTACTTC. This encodes CASSIDQGAYEQYF.

This clone was picked up a small number of times. Other DNA sequences in the sample encode the same CDR3. The rearrangement uses TRBV5-1 and TRBJ1-2; D remains unclear. The CDR3 totals 13 residues. Germline CDR1 and CDR2: SGHRS and YFSETQ. V dropped 0 bases and J dropped 2 bases, with 5 bases sitting between them. Written as DNA, the CDR3 is TGCGCCAGCAGCTTGGAAGGGAACTATGGCTACACCTTC. It yields the protein CASSLEGNYGYTF.

The gene calls are TRBV4-3 and TRBJ2-1; D may correspond to TRBD1 or TRBD2 (5 bases each). V was pared by 8 bases and J by 7 bases, with 27 bases between. This CDR3 is built from 17 residues. CDR1 is LGHNA, CDR2 YSLEER, per germline. CDR3: CASPLQADSAWRNEQFF. CDR3 bases: TGCGCCAGCCCACTTCAGGCCGACAGTGCATGGAGGAATGAGCAGTTCTTC.

In DNA, the CDR3 is TGTGCCAGCAGCCAGAGACAGGGGTTAAACTATGGCTACACCTTC. Amino acids: CASSQRQGLNYGYTF. The chain couples TRBV5-6 to TRBJ1-2, with 8 bases fitting TRBD1. This CDR3 is 15 amino acids long. After removal of 4 bases from V and 2 bases from J, the junction contained 7 bases not matched to a gene. Per germline, CDR1 SGHDT and CDR2 YYEEEE. The full variable domain, with the rest looked up from reference TRBV5-6 and TRBJ1-2, is DAGVTQSPTHLIKTRGQQVTLRCSPKSGHDTVSWYQQALGQGPQFIFQYYEEEERQRGNFPDRFSGHQFPNYSSELNVNALLLGDSALYLCASSQRQGLNYGYTFGSGTRLTVV.

The genes are TRBV18 and TRBJ2-4; TRBD2 matches at 8 bases. Germline values: CDR1 KGHSH, CDR2 LQKENI. The CDR3 is 18 amino acids. V shed 3 bases, J shed 1 base, and the junction held 11 bases outside the gene matches. CDR3 sequence: CASSPLPSGSVAKNIQYF. CDR3 nucleotides: TGTGCCAGCTCACCTCTCCCCAGCGGGAGCGTCGCCAAAAACATTCAGTACTTC.

The genes are TRBV2 and TRBJ2-1; D gene unclear. Germline CDR1 is SNHLY and CDR2 is FYNNEI. This CDR3 is built from 15 residues. V was pared by 3 bases and J by 1 base, with 10 bases between. The CDR3 nucleotides are TGTGCCAGCAGTGAGCCCCGGCAGTCCTACAATGAGCAGTTCTTC. This codes for CASSEPRQSYNEQFF.

The chain employs TRBV7-2 and TRBJ2-7; TRBD2 might be the D (7 bases). The CDR3 spans 16 residues. Per germline, CDR1 SGHTA and CDR2 FQGNSA. Trimming took off 1 base at V and 4 bases at J, with 17 bases between the two ends. As DNA, the CDR3 is TGTGCCAGCAGCTTAGAAGGGGGGAGGGCCTCGTACGAGCAGTACTTC. Protein: CASSLEGGRASYEQYF.

This clone came up once. The V gene is TRBV7-9, the J gene TRBJ2-7; D gene unclear. V was trimmed by 6 bases and J by 6 bases, leaving 21 bases between them. The CDR3 spans 15 residues. Germline V lookup: CDR1 SEHNR, CDR2 FQNEAQ (reference sequence). The CDR3 bases are TGTGCCAGCAGTCCCCCCCGTGGCCCAAGAGGCGAGCAGTACTTC. Translation gives CASSPPRGPRGEQYF.

This clone came up once. J is TRBJ2-1 and V is TRBV7-3, with a weak D call TRBD2 (5 bases). The V gene's germline CDR1 is SGHTA and CDR2 FQGTGA. CDR3 size: 14 residues. V lost 5 bases and J lost 2, with 10 bases in between. CDR3 DNA: TGTGCCAGCAGCCGCGGACTGACCTACAATGAGCAGTTCTTC. Its protein product is CASSRGLTYNEQFF.

To note about this clone: Within the sample, other DNA sequences also encode this same CDR3. The chain links TRBV9 to TRBJ2-7; D is unresolved. The CDR3 contains 14 residues. Trimming took off 0 bases at V and 1 base at J, with 8 bases between the two ends. CDR1 and CDR2 (germline): SGDLS, YYNGEE. CDR3 coding DNA: TGTGCCAGCAGCGTAGGCCCCGGGTCCTACGAGCAGTACTTC. Amino acid sequence: CASSVGPGSYEQYF.

The gene calls are TRBV9 and TRBJ1-2; the match to TRBD1 covers 7 bases. Trimming at V came to 4 bases and at J to 0 bases, leaving 9 bases not matched to a gene. CDR3 length: 16 amino acids. Germline CDR1 and CDR2: SGDLS and YYNGEE. Written as DNA, the CDR3 is TGTGCCAGCAGCCCGACCTGGGACAGCGCTAACTATGGCTACACCTTC. This sequence encodes CASSPTWDSANYGYTF.

This chain uses TRBV4-1 with TRBJ2-1, with TRBD2 matching over 13 bases. Germline loops: CDR1 MGHRA, CDR2 YSYEKL. The CDR3 runs to 15 residues. J was trimmed by 8 bases and V by 5 bases; bases with no gene match: 6. CDR3: CASSKGLAGIDEQFF. The DNA for the CDR3 is TGCGCCAGCAGCAAGGGACTAGCGGGAATCGATGAGCAGTTCTTC.

The genes are TRBV11-2 and TRBJ2-1; the match to TRBD1 covers 8 bases. CDR1 SGHAT and CDR2 FQNNGV come from the germline V gene. The J segment lost 12 bases and the V segment lost 6 bases, leaving 4 bases of the junction unmatched. The CDR3 loop spans 11 amino acids. CDR3 DNA sequence: TGTGCCAGCAGGGACAGGGTGGTGCAGTTCTTC. Its protein product is CASRDRVVQFF. The full variable domain, with the rest looked up from reference TRBV11-2 and TRBJ2-1, is EAGVAQSPRYKIIEKRQSVAFWCNPISGHATLYWYQQILGQGPKLLIQFQNNGVVDDSQLPKDRFSAERLKGVDSTLKIQPAKLEDSAVYLCASRDRVVQFFGPGTRLTVL.

The CDR3 sequence is CASSLARGEKLFF. The CDR3 bases are TGTGCCAGCAGCTTGGCCAGGGGTGAAAAACTGTTTTTT. The J gene is TRBJ1-4, the V gene TRBV5-5; weak D call: TRBD1 (6 bases). This CDR3 comprises 13 residues. CDR1 and CDR2 from the germline V gene are SGHKS and YYEKEE (reference sequence). V was shortened by 0 bases and J by 7 bases, with 7 bases between the two germline ends. The full variable domain, with the rest looked up from reference TRBV5-5 and TRBJ1-4, is DAGVTQSPTHLIKTRGQQVTLRCSPISGHKSVSWYQQVLGQGPQFIFQYYEKEERGRGNFPDRFSARQFPNYSSELNVNALLLGDSALYLCASSLARGEKLFFGSGTQLSVL.

This chain links TRBV5-1 with TRBJ2-7, with D possibly matching TRBD1 (6 bases). In germline, CDR1 is SGHRS, CDR2 YFSETQ. This CDR3 comprises 16 residues. V lost 2 bases and J lost 2, with 17 bases in between. The CDR3 sequence: CASSLIRGTIAYEQYF. The DNA for the CDR3 is TGCGCCAGCAGCTTAATTAGGGGGACAATTGCCTACGAGCAGTACTTC.

This clone was counted a few times. J is TRBJ1-1 and V is TRBV19; D gene unclear. The V end was cut by 6 bases, the J end by 12 bases, with 20 bases between. The CDR3 runs to 13 residues. CDR1 LNHDA and CDR2 SQIVND come from the germline V gene (reference sequence). CDR3 residues: CASSPPTLRETFF. The DNA of the CDR3 is TGTGCCAGTAGCCCCCCGACCTTGCGAGAAACTTTCTTT.

The rearrangement links TRBV7-2 to TRBJ1-5; a weak D match, TRBD1 (6 bases). The CDR3 sequence is 13 residues long. The ends were cut back, 5 bases at V and 4 bases at J, with 9 bases in the middle. From germline, CDR1 is SGHTA and CDR2 FQGNSA. The CDR3 DNA reads TGTGCCAGCAGCCGTGGACAGAATCAGCCCCAGCATTTT. Amino acids: CASSRGQNQPQHF. The whole variable domain, remainder taken from reference TRBV7-2 and TRBJ1-5, is GAGVSQSPSNKVTEKGKDVELRCDPISGHTALYWYRQSLGQGLEFLIYFQGNSAPDKSGLPSDRFSAERTGGSVSTLTIQRTQQEDSAVYLCASSRGQNQPQHFGDGTRLSIL.

DNA for the CDR3: TGCGCCAGCAGCCGCATAGGACAGGGGGCTACTAATGAAAAACTGTTTTTT. Its translation is CASSRIGQGATNEKLFF. The J gene is TRBJ1-4, the V gene TRBV4-1, with TRBD1 matching 11 bases. V was pared by 4 bases and J by 2 bases, with 6 bases of the junction left unmatched. The CDR3 covers 17 residues. From germline, CDR1 is MGHRA and CDR2 YSYEKL.

This clone appeared a single time. The V call is TRBV29-1, the J call TRBJ2-7, with D perhaps TRBD2 (5 bases). Germline CDR1 and CDR2: SQVTM and ANQGSEA. The CDR3 runs to 13 residues. V lost 7 bases, J lost 1 base, and 14 bases lay in between. In DNA, the CDR3 is TGCAGCGCAGCGAGCGGCCTATCCTACGAGCAGTACTTC. Residues: CSAASGLSYEQYF.

This chain joins TRBV10-2 and TRBJ2-1, with 11 nucleotides matching TRBD2. The trim removed 9 bases at V and 6 bases at J, leaving 4 bases unmatched. The CDR3 loop spans 13 amino acids. Germline lookup yields CDR1 WSHSY and CDR2 SAAADI. The CDR3 DNA is TGCGCCAGTGGGACTAGCGGACCCAATGAGCAGTTCTTC. The encoded protein is CASGTSGPNEQFF.

This chain joins TRBV5-6 and TRBJ2-7; tentatively, D is TRBD2 (5 bases). V lost 3 bases and J 2 bases, leaving 12 bases between the germline ends. The CDR3 is 14 amino acids. Germline lookup yields CDR1 SGHDT and CDR2 YYEEEE. The DNA for the CDR3 is TGTGCCAGCAGCTCGGACCGAGGGCCCTACGAGCAGTACTTC. Amino acids: CASSSDRGPYEQYF.

The chain combines TRBV28 with TRBJ2-7; D is undetermined. Deletions cut 3 bases from V and 2 bases from J, with 8 bases between. Germline lookup yields CDR1 MDHEN and CDR2 SYDVKM. The CDR3 runs to 13 residues. The chain's CDR3 is CASSFDSPYEQYF. CDR3 in DNA: TGTGCCAGCAGTTTTGACTCACCCTACGAGCAGTACTTC.

J is TRBJ2-7 and V is TRBV2, with 9 bases fitting TRBD2. V gave up 9 bases and J gave up 3 bases; unmatched junction bases: 6. The length of the CDR3 is 13 residues. CDR1 SNHLY and CDR2 FYNNEI come from the germline V gene. The CDR3 bases are TGTGCCAGTGTGGCGGGAGGGGTCTACGAGCAGTACTTC. Protein: CASVAGGVYEQYF.

The chain employs TRBV27 and TRBJ1-2; 7 bases are shared with TRBD1. This CDR3 spans 13 amino acids. The V gene's germline CDR1 is MNHEY and CDR2 SMNVEV (reference sequence). Trimming cost V 3 bases and J 4 bases; bases outside gene matches: 2. The CDR3: CASSFQGGYGYTF. The CDR3 DNA sequence: TGTGCCAGCAGTTTTCAGGGGGGCTATGGCTACACCTTC.